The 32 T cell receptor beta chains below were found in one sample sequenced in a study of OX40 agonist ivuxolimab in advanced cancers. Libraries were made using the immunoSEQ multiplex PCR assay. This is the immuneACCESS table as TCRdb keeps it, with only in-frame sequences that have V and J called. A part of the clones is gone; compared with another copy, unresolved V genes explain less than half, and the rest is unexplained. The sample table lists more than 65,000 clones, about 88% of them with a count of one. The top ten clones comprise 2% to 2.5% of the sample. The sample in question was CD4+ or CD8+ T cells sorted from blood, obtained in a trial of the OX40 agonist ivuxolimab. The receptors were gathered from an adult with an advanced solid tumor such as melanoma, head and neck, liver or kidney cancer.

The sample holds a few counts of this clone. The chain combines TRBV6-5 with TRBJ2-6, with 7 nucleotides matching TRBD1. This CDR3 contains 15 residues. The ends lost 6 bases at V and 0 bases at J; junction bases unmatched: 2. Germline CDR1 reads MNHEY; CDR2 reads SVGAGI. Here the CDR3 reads CASSRDSSGANVLTF. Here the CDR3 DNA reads TGTGCCAGCAGCCGGGACAGCTCTGGGGCCAACGTCCTGACTTTC.

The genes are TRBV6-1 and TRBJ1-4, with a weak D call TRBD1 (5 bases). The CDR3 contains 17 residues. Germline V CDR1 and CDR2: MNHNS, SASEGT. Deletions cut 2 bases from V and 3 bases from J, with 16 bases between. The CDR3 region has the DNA TGTGCCAGCAGTGAAACATCGAGGAGGACATCTAATGAAAAACTGTTTTTT. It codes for CASSETSRRTSNEKLFF.

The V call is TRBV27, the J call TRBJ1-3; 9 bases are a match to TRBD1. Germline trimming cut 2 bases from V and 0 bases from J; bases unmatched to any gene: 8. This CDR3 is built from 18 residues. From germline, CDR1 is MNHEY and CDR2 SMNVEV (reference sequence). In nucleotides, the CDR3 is TGTGCCAGCAGTTTACGAGGTCCGACAGGGGGCTCTGGAAACACCATATATTTT. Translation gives CASSLRGPTGGSGNTIYF.

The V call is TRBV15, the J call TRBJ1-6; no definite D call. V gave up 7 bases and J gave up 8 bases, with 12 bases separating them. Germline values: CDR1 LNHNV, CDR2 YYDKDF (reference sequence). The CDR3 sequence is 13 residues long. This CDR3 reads CATTPGPDSPLHF. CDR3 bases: TGTGCCACCACCCCGGGTCCGGATTCACCCCTCCACTTT.

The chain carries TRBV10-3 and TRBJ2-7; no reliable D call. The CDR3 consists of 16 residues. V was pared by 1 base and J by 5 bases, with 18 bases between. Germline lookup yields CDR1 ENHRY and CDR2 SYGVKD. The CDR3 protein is CAISEYSSRPPDEQYF. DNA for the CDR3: TGTGCCATCAGTGAGTATTCGAGCAGGCCCCCCGACGAGCAGTACTTC.

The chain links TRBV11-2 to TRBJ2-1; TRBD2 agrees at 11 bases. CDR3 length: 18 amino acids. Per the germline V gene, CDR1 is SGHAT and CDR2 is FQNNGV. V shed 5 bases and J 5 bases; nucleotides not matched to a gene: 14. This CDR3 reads CASSPPPLAGAVNNEQFF. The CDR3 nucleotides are TGTGCCAGCAGCCCACCTCCACTAGCGGGAGCGGTCAACAATGAGCAGTTCTTC.

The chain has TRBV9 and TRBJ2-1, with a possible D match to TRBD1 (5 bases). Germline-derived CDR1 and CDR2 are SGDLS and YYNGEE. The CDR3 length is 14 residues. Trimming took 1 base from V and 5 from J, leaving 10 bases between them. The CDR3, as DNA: TGTGCCAGCAGCGTATCAATAGGGGACAATGAGCAGTTCTTC. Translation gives CASSVSIGDNEQFF.

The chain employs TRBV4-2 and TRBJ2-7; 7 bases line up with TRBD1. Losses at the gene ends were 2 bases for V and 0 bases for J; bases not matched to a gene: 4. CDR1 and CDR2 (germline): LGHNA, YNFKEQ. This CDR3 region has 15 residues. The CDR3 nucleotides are TGTGCCAGCAGCCAATTAGACAGGGTCTCCTACGAGCAGTACTTC. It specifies CASSQLDRVSYEQYF.

The CDR3 loop is CASSLLATNRGQYF. The CDR3, as DNA: TGTGCCAGCAGTCTGTTGGCGACCAATCGGGGGCAGTACTTC. The chain is built from TRBV2 and TRBJ2-7, with TRBD2 as a possible D gene (5 bases). Germline V gives CDR1 SNHLY, CDR2 FYNNEI. CDR3 length: 14 amino acids. V dropped 5 bases and J dropped 9 bases, with 20 bases sitting between them.

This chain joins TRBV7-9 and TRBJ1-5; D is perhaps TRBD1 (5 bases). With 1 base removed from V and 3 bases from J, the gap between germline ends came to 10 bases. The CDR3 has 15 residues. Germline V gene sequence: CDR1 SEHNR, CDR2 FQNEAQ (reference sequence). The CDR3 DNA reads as TGTGCCAGCAGCTTAGGAGGGGTCCTCAATCAGCCCCAGCATTTT. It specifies CASSLGGVLNQPQHF.

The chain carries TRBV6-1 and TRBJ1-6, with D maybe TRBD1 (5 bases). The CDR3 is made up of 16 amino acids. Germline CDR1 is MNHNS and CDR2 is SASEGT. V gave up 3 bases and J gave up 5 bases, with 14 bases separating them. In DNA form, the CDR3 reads TGTGCCAGCAGTGAGTGGACCCCGGGACATAATTCACCCCTCCACTTT. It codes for CASSEWTPGHNSPLHF.

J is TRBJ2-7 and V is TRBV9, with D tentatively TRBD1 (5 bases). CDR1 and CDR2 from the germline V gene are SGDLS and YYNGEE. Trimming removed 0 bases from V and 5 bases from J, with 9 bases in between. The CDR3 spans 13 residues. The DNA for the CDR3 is TGTGCCAGCAGCGTAGGGCAGGGCAACGAGCAGTACTTC. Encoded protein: CASSVGQGNEQYF.

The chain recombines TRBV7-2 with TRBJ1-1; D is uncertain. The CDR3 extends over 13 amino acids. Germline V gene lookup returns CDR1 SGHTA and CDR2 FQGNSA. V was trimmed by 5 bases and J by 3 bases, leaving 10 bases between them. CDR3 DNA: TGTGCCAGCAGCGCGGACCGGGACACTGAAGCTTTCTTT. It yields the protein CASSADRDTEAFF.

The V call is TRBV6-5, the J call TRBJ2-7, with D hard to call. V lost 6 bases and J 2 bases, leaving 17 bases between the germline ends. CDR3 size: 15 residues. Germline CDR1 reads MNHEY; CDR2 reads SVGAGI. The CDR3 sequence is CASRVPETFAYEQYF. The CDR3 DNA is TGTGCCAGCAGGGTCCCGGAGACCTTCGCCTACGAGCAGTACTTC.

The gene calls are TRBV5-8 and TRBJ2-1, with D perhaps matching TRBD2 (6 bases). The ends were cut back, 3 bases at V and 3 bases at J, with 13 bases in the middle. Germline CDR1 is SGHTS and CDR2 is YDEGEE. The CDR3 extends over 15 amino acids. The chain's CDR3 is CASSSGTEFYNEQFF. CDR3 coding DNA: TGTGCCAGCAGCTCCGGGACTGAATTCTACAATGAGCAGTTCTTC.

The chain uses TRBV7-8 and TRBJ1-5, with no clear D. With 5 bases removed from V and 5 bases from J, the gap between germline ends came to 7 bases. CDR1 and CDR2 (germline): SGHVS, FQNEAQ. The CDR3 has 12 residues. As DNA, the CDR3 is TGTGCCAGCAGCCCTGAGCATCAGCCCCAGCATTTT. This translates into CASSPEHQPQHF.

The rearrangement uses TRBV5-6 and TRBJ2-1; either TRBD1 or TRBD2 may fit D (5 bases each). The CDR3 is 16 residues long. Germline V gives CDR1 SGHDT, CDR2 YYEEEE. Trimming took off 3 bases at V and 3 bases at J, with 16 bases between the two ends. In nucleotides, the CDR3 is TGTGCCAGCAGCTGGGGCTCAGGGACGGACTACAATGAGCAGTTCTTC. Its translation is CASSWGSGTDYNEQFF.

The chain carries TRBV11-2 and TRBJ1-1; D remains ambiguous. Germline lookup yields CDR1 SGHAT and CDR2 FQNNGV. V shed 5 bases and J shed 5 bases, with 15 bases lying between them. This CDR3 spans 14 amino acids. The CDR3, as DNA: TGTGCCAGCAGCCCCCCAGGTGTTAGGACTGAAGCTTTCTTT. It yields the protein CASSPPGVRTEAFF.

The CDR3 DNA follows: TGTGCCAGCAGCTTAGGTGCCACCAATGAGCAGTTCTTC. Encoded protein: CASSLGATNEQFF. J is TRBJ2-1 and V is TRBV11-2; no reliable D call. V was pared by 1 base and J by 6 bases, with 7 bases between. Germline V gene lookup returns CDR1 SGHAT and CDR2 FQNNGV. This CDR3 is 13 amino acids long.

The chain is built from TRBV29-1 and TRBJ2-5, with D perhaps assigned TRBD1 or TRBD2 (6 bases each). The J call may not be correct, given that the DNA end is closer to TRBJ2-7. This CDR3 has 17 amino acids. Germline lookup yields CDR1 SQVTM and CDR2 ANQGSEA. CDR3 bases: TGCAGCGTTTTAAGGACCCTGGGGGGCGGGCGAGCCTACGAGCAGTACTTC. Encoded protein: CSVLRTLGGGRAYEQYF.

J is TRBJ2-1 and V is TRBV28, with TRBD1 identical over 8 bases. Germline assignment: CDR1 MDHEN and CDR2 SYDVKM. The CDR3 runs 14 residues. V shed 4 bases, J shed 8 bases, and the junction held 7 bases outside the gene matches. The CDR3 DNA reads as TGTGCCAGCAGTTCCGGACAGGGTGGACATGAGCAGTTCTTC. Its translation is CASSSGQGGHEQFF.

The DNA of the CDR3 is TGTGCCAGCAGCTTAGCGGCAAGGACCCAGTACTTC. It yields the protein CASSLAARTQYF. V is TRBV7-2 and J is TRBJ2-5; D unclear. CDR1 is SGHTA, CDR2 FQGNSA, per germline. This CDR3 has 12 residues. Between the trimmed V and J ends, which lost 0 bases and 7 bases, there was a span of 6 bases.

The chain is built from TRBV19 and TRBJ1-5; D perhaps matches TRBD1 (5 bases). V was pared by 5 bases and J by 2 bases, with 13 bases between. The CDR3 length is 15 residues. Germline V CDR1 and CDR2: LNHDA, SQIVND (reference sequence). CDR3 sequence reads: CASSGGGRRNQPQHF. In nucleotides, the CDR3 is TGTGCCAGTAGTGGGGGGGGACGGCGCAATCAGCCCCAGCATTTT. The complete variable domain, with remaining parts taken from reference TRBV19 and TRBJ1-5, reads DGGITQSPKYLFRKEGQNVTLSCEQNLNHDAMYWYRQDPGQGLRLIYYSQIVNDFQKGDIAEGYSVSREKKESFPLTVTSAQKNPTAFYLCASSGGGRRNQPQHFGDGTRLSIL.

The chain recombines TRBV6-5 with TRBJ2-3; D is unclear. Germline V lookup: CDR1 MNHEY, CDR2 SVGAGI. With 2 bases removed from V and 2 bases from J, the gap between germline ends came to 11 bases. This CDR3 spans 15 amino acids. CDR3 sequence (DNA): TGTGCCAGCAGTTACCGGCAGCGACCCACAGATACGCAGTATTTT. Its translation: CASSYRQRPTDTQYF.

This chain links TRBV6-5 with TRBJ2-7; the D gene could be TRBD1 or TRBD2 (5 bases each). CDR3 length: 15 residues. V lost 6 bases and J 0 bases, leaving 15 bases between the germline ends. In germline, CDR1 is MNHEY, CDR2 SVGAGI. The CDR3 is CASSAEGPASYEQYF. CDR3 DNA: TGTGCCAGCAGCGCTGAGGGGCCCGCCTCCTACGAGCAGTACTTC.

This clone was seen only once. CDR3 sequence (DNA): TGTGCCACCACCTCGAGGACAGGGGAGAGCGAGCAGTACTTC. It yields the protein CATTSRTGESEQYF. V and J are TRBV15 and TRBJ2-7; the match to TRBD1 covers 9 bases. Unmatched junction bases numbered 10, after V lost 7 bases and J lost 6 bases. Germline CDR1 is LNHNV and CDR2 is YYDKDF (reference sequence). This CDR3 has 14 amino acids.

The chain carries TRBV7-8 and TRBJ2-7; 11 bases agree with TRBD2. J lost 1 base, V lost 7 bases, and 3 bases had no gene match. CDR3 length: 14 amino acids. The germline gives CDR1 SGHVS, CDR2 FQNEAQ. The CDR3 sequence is CASTGTSGSYEQYF. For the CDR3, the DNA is TGTGCCAGCACCGGGACTAGCGGTTCCTACGAGCAGTACTTC.

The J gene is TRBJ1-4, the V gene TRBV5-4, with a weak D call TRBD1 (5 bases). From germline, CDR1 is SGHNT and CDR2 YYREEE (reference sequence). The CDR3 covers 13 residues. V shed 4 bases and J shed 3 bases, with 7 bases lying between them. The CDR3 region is CASSRGPNEKLFF. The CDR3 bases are TGTGCCAGCAGCCGGGGCCCTAATGAAAAACTGTTTTTT.

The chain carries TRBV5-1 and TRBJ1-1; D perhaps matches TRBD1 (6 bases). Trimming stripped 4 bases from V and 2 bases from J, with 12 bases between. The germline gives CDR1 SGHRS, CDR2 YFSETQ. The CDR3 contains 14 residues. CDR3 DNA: TGCGCCAGCAGCACCAGGGGCCTTAACACTGAAGCTTTCTTT. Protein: CASSTRGLNTEAFF.

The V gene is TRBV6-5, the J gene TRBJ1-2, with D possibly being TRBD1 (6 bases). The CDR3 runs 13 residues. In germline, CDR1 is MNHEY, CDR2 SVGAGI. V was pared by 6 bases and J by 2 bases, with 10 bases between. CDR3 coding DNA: TGTGCCAGCAGGACAGGAGCCAACTATGGCTACACCTTC. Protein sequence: CASRTGANYGYTF.

CDR3 in amino acids: CASSLGNSYEQYF. CDR3 DNA: TGTGCCAGCAGCTTAGGAAACTCCTACGAGCAGTACTTC. The chain employs TRBV7-2 and TRBJ2-7, with D unresolved. Trimming removed 1 base from V and 0 bases from J, with 4 bases in between. The CDR3 length is 13 residues. In germline, CDR1 is SGHTA, CDR2 FQGNSA.

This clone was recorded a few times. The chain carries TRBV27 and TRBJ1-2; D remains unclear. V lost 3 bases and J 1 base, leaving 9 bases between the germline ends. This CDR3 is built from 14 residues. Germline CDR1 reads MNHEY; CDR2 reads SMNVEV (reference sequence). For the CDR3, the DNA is TGTGCCAGCAGTTTTTCCCAGGTTAACTATGGCTACACCTTC. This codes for CASSFSQVNYGYTF.